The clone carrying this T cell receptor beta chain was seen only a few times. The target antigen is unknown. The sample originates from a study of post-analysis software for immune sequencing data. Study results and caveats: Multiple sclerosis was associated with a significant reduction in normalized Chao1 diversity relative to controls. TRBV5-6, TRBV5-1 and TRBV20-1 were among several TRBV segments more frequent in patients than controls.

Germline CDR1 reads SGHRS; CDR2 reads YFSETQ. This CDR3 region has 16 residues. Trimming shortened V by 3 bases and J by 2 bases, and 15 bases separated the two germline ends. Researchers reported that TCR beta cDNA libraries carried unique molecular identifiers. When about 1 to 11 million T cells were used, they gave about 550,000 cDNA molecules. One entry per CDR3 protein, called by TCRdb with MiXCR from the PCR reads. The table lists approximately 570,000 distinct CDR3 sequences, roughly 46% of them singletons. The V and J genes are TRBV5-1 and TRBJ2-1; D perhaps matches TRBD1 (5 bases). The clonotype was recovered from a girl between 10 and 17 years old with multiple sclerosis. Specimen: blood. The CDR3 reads CASSWGRSAAYNEQFF. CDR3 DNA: TGCGCCAGCAGCTGGGGCCGTTCGGCAGCCTACAATGAGCAGTTCTTC.